Here is one T cell receptor (beta chain) with its context. Per the authors' pipeline: Estimation of nucleated cell counts was performed using reference gene primer amplification. Using immunoSEQ multiplex PCR, the repertoire was profiled, and TCRdb retains in-frame clones only, with some absent. V, J and clone size reflect that table, while D and trimming were determined from the DNA. Here the sample spans around 250,000 clones, around 80% being singletons. This CDR3 contains 15 residues. CDR1 and CDR2 from the germline V gene are GTSNPN and SVGIG (reference sequence). Trimming cost V 4 bases and J 4 bases, with 17 bases left between them. The data stem from a study of blood T cell repertoires in COVID-19.

This receptor was identified in a man at least 80 years old with acute or convalescent COVID-19. The chain couples TRBV30 to TRBJ2-1; D might be TRBD2 (6 bases). What was sequenced was peripheral blood. The CDR3 spells CAWTRGPSAYNEQFF. The CDR3 DNA follows: TGTGCCTGGACGCGTGGGCCTAGCGCTTACAATGAGCAGTTCTTC.